This T cell receptor beta chain emerged from a study of blood T cells in healthy people across ages. In the study overall: Template switching retrieved approximately one barcoded beta molecule for each two T cells. Broader study findings: Aged donors had fewer naive CD4+ cells and lower diversity than long-lived donors.

There are 17 residues in the CDR3. V was clipped by 1 base and J by 5 bases, with 19 bases between them. Germline V CDR1 and CDR2: SGHVS, FNYEAQ. Then a second PCR, running roughly 6 to 11 cycles, was carried out with a sample-barcoded 5' primer and a J-beta primer mix. CDR3-containing paired-end reads numbered at least 2.5 million in each sample. TCRdb fed the 5' RACE reads into MiXCR, producing one record per CDR3 protein. The sample yields some 1.6 million distinct CDR3 sequences, roughly 32% seen once. Comments on this clonotype: Its specificity is unknown.

No fewer than 6.5 million PBMCs went into each sample. Sequencing input: blood. The origin of this receptor is a woman aged 30 to 39 in good health. The chain combines TRBV7-6 with TRBJ2-3; D might be TRBD1 (6 bases). The CDR3 sequence: CASSLEVSQGLGDTQYF. DNA of the CDR3: TGTGCCAGCAGCTTAGAGGTTAGCCAGGGGCTGGGAGATACGCAGTATTTT.